This TCR beta chain comes out of a study of cytomegalovirus exposure and HLA in healthy donors. Across the whole study: Out of several hundred genotyped donors, roughly 80% belonged to the Caucasian-associated ancestry cluster. Study observations and caveats: The study put under 200 TCR beta chains on its list as cytomegalovirus-associated. An analysis that was carried out later associated 16,000 or so TCR beta sequences with HLA alleles at 0.05 false discovery rate.

This cohort consisted of healthy bone marrow donors. Use of 60 Vbeta and 13 Jbeta primers characterized the PCR. Measured with immunoSEQ multiplex PCR; TCRdb has only the in-frame clones, and not every one. The sample has 150,000 to 200,000 clones; 60% to 85% are singletons. The V segment lost 6 bases and the J segment 5 bases; nucleotides outside the gene matches: 12. The CDR3 has 18 residues. Germline CDR1 SNHLY, CDR2 FYNNEI. In regard to this clone: What it binds is unknown.

The chain recombines TRBV2 with TRBJ2-5; 16 nucleotides agree with TRBD2. The sample was PBMCs. The sequence was obtained from a woman aged 25 to 39 in good health and CMV-seronegative. Here the CDR3 reads CASRIPGLAGGQRETQYF. CDR3 sequence (DNA): TGTGCCAGCAGAATCCCGGGACTAGCGGGGGGGCAAAGGGAGACCCAGTACTTC.